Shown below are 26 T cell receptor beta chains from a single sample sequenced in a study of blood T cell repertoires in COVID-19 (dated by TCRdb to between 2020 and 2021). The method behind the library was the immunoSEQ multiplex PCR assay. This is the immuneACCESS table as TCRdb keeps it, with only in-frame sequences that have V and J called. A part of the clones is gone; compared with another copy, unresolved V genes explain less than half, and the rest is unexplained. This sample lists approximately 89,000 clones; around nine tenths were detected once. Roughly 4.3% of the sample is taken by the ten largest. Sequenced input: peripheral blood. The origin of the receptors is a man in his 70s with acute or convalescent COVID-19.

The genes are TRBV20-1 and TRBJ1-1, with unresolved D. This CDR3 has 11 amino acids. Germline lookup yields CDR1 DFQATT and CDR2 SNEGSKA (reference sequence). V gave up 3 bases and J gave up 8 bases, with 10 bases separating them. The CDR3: CSASSAGEAFF. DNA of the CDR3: TGCAGTGCTAGCAGCGCGGGGGAAGCTTTCTTT.

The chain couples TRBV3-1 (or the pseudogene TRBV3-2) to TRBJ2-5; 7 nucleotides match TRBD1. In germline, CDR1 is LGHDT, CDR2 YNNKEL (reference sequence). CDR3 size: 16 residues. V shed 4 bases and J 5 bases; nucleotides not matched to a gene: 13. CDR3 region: CASSPTGAGGSETQYF. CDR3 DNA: TGTGCCAGCAGCCCCACTGGGGCAGGGGGTTCGGAGACCCAGTACTTC.

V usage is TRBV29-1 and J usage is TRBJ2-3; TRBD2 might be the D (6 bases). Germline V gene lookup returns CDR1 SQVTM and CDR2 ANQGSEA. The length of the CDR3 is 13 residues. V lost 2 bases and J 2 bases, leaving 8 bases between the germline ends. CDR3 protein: CSVEPGDTDTQYF. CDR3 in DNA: TGCAGCGTTGAACCGGGGGACACAGATACGCAGTATTTT.

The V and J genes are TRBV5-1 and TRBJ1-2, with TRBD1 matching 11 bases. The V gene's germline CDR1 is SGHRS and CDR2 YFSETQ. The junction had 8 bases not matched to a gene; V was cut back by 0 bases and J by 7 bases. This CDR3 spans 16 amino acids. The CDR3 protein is CASSLATGQGASGYTF. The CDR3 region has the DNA TGCGCCAGCAGCTTGGCGACAGGACAGGGGGCGTCTGGCTACACCTTC.

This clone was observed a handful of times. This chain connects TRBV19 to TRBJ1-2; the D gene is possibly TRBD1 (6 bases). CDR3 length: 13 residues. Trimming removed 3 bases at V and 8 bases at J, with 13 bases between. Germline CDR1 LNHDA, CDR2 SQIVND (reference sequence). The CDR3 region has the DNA TGTGCCAGTAGTATCGTCCAGGGGAGCGGCTACACCTTC. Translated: CASSIVQGSGYTF.

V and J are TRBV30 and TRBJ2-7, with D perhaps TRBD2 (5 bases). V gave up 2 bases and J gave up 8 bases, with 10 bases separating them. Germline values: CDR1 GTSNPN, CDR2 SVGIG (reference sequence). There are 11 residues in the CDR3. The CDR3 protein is CAWSPGKQQYF. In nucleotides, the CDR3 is TGTGCCTGGAGTCCCGGGAAACAGCAGTACTTC.

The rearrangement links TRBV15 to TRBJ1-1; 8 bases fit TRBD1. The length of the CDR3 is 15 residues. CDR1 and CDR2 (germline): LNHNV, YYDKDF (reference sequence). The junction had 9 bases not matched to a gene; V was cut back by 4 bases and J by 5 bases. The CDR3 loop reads CATSTRTGSLTEAFF. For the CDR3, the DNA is TGTGCCACCAGCACGAGGACAGGGAGTTTGACTGAAGCTTTCTTT.

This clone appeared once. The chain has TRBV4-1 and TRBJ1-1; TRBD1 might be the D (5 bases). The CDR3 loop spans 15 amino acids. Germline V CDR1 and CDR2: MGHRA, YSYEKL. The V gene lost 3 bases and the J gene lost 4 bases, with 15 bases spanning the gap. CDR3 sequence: CASSQAQGVFTEAFF. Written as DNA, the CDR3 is TGCGCCAGCAGCCAGGCCCAGGGTGTCTTCACTGAAGCTTTCTTT.

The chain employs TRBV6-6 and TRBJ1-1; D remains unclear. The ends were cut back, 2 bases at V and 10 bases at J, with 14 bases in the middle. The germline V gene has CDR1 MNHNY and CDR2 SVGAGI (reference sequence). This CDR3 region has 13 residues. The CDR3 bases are TGTGCCAGCAGTTACAACCTAATCCTCCCAGCTTTCTTT. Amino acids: CASSYNLILPAFF.

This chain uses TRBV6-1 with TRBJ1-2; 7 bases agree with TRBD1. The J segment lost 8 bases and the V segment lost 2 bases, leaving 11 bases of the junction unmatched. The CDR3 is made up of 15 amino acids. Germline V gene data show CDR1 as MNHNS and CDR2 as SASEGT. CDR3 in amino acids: CASSEIRGEDGGYTF. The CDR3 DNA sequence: TGTGCCAGCAGTGAAATCAGGGGGGAGGATGGAGGCTACACCTTC.

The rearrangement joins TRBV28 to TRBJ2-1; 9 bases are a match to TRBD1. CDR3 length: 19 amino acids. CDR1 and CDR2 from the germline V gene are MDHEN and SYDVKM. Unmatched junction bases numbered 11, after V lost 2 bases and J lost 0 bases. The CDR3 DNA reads TGTGCCAGCAGTTTAAGTTGGGGGGAGACAGGGGGCTCCTACAATGAGCAGTTCTTC. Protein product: CASSLSWGETGGSYNEQFF.

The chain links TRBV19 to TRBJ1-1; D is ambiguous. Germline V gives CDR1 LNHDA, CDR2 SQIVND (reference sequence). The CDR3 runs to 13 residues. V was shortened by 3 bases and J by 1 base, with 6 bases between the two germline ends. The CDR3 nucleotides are TGTGCCAGTAGTATTAGACAGAACACTGAAGCTTTCTTT. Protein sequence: CASSIRQNTEAFF.

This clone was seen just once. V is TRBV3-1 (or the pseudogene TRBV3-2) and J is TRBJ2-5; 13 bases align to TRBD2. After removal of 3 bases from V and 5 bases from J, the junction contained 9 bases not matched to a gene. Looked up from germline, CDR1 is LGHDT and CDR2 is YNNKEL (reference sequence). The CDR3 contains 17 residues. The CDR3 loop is CASSQNTSGGAFETQYF. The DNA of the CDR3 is TGTGCCAGCAGCCAGAATACTAGCGGGGGGGCCTTTGAGACCCAGTACTTC.

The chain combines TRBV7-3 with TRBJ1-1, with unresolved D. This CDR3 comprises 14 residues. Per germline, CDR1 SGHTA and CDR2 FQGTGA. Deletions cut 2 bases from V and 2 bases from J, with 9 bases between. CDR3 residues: CASSLEGTNTEAFF. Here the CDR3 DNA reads TGTGCCAGCAGCTTAGAGGGCACCAACACTGAAGCTTTCTTT. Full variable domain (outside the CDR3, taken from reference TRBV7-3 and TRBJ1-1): GAGVSQTPSNKVTEKGKYVELRCDPISGHTALYWYRQSLGQGPEFLIYFQGTGAADDSGLPNDRFFAVRPEGSVSTLKIQRTERGDSAVYLCASSLEGTNTEAFFGQGTRLTVV.

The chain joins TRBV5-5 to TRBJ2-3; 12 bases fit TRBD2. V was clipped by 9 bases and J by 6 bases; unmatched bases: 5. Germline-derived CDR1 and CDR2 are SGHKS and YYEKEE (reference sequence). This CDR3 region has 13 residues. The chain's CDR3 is CATGLAGTDTQYF. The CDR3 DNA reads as TGTGCCACCGGACTAGCGGGGACCGATACGCAGTATTTT.

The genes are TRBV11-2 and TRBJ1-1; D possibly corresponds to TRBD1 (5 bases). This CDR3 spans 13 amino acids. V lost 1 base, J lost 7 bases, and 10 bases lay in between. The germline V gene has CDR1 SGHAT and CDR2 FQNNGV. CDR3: CASSLAWQGEAFF. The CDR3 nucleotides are TGTGCCAGCAGCTTAGCGTGGCAGGGTGAAGCTTTCTTT.

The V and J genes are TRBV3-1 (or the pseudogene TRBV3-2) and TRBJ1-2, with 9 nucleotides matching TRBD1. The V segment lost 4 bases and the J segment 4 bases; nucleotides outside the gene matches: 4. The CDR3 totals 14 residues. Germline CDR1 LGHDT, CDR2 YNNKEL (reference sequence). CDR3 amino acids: CASSRRDRAYGYTF. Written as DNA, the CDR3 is TGTGCCAGCAGCCGCCGGGACAGGGCCTATGGCTACACCTTC.

As DNA, the CDR3 is TGCGCCAGCAGCCCTCGGGGAGGGAACAATTCACCCCTCCACTTT. This translates into CASSPRGGNNSPLHF. The genes are TRBV10-2 and TRBJ1-6; D remains unclear. Trimming pared 6 bases from V and 7 bases from J, leaving 16 bases between. CDR1 and CDR2 from the germline V gene are WSHSY and SAAADI. The CDR3 sequence is 15 residues long.

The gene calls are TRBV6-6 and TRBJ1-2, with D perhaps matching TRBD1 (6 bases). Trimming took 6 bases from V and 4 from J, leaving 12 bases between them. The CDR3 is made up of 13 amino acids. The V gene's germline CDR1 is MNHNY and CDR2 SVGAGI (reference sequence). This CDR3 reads CASSPGGAYGYTF. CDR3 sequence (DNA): TGTGCCAGCAGCCCTGGGGGGGCCTATGGCTACACCTTC.

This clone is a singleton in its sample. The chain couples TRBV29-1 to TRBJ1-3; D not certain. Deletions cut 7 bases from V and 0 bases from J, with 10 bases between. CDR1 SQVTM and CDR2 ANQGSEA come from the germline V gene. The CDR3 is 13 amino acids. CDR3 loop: CSANGNSGNTIYF. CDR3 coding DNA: TGCAGCGCCAACGGGAACTCTGGAAACACCATATATTTT.

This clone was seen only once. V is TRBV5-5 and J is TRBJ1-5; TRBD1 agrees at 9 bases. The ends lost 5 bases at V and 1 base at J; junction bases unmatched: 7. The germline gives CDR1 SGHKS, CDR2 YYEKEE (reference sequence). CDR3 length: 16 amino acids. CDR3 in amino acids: CASSRTGAGSNQPQHF. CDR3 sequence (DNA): TGTGCCAGCAGTAGGACAGGGGCAGGGAGCAATCAGCCCCAGCATTTT.

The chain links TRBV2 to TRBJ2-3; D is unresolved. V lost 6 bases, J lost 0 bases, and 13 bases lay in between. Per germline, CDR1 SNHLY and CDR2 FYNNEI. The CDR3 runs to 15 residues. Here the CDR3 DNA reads TGTGCCAGCAGGGGCCTTGTTTCTAGCACAGATACGCAGTATTTT. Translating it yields CASRGLVSSTDTQYF.

CDR3 nucleotide sequence: TGTGCCAGCAGCATCGGGACAGGGGGCGCATCGATCTATGGCTACACCTTC. Protein: CASSIGTGGASIYGYTF. The chain has TRBV3-1 (or the pseudogene TRBV3-2) and TRBJ1-2; TRBD1 aligns across 12 bases. After removal of 5 bases from V and 4 bases from J, the junction contained 11 bases not matched to a gene. CDR1 and CDR2 (germline): LGHDT, YNNKEL (reference sequence). This CDR3 has 17 amino acids.

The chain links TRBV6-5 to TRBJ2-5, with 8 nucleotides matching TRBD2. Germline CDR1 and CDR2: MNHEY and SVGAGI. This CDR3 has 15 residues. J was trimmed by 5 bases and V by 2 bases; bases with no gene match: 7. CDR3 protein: CASSYGRASGETQYF. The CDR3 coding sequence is TGTGCCAGCAGTTACGGAAGAGCTAGCGGGGAGACCCAGTACTTC.

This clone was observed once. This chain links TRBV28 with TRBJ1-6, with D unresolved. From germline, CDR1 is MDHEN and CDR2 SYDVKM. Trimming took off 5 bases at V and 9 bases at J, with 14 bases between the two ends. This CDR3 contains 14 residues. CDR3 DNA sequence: TGTGCCAGCAGTCCAGGCCTGGCGGGTTCACCCCTCCACTTT. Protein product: CASSPGLAGSPLHF.

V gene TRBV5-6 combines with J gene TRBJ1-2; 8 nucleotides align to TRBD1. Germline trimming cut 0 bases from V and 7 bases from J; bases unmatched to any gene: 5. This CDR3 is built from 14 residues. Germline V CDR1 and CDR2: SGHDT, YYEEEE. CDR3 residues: CASSLGTTGGGYTF. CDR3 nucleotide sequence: TGTGCCAGCAGCTTGGGTACTACAGGGGGTGGCTACACCTTC.